The T cell receptor (beta chain) described here comes from a study of T cells in Graves' hyperthyroidism and ophthalmopathy. This clonotype showed up many times. Germline assignment: CDR1 SGHRS and CDR2 YFSETQ. The CDR3 has 15 residues. V shed 5 bases, J shed 7 bases, and the junction held 13 bases outside the gene matches. TCR beta CDR3 region amplification was performed from RNA transcripts. Carried out on the TCR CDR3, a first-round RT-PCR used the HTBI primer set. MiXCR, run by TCRdb on the multiplex PCR reads, gives a single entry per CDR3 protein. The table records 250,000 or so distinct CDR3 sequences, around 15% of them present only once. Blood was drawn at first hyperthyroidism diagnosis, before any ophthalmopathy symptoms.

The sequenced material came from blood. The sequence was obtained from a woman between 45 and 65 years old with Graves' hyperthyroidism that later progressed to Graves' ophthalmopathy. The chain links TRBV5-1 to TRBJ2-7; 9 nucleotides line up with TRBD1. CDR3 nucleotide sequence: TGCGCCAGCAGTCACGGACAGGGGTTATTTTGGGAGCAGTACTTC. It codes for CASSHGQGLFWEQYF.